Listed below are T cell receptor beta chains from one sample, sequenced in a study of a mutant IDH1 vaccine in newly diagnosed glioma. Clones were read by immunoSEQ multiplex PCR, and TCRdb kept only the in-frame ones, dropping some. The repertoire holds almost 85,000 clones, with 85% as singletons. Their specific antigens are unknown. The sample in question was PBMCs, obtained from a glioma patient whose treatment included an IDH1 peptide vaccine. All receptors come from a man aged 25-40 years with glioma. Some clones in this sample may be carry-over from other donors' samples. Both conserved end residues are part of each CDR3. The order of the fields is V gene, clone size, D gene, J gene, CDR3 protein, CDR3 DNA. D genes are given only for firm matches. Only part of the rows carry a size: once, few, many, or a class if the clone is expanded.

V gene: TRBV7-9
clone size: .
D gene: TRBD1
J gene: TRBJ1-2
CDR3 protein: CASSPTSRGFSNVYGYTF
CDR3 DNA: TGTGCCAGCAGCCCTACGAGCAGGGGGTTCTCTAATGTCTATGGCTACACCTTC

V gene: TRBV27
clone size: .
D gene: TRBD1
J gene: TRBJ1-1
CDR3 protein: CASSWDRGLGAFF
CDR3 DNA: TGTGCCAGCAGTTGGGACAGGGGGCTGGGGGCTTTCTTT

V gene: TRBV5-1
clone size: .
D gene: TRBD2
J gene: TRBJ2-5
CDR3 protein: CASSLAPSGGGQETQYF
CDR3 DNA: TGCGCCAGCAGCTTGGCCCCTAGCGGGGGGGGTCAAGAGACCCAGTACTTC

V gene: TRBV9
clone size: .
D gene: TRBD2
J gene: TRBJ2-5
CDR3 protein: CASSEGLAGGGAVDETQYF
CDR3 DNA: TGTGCCAGCAGCGAAGGACTAGCGGGGGGAGGGGCAGTGGACGAGACCCAGTACTTC

V gene: TRBV15
clone size: .
D gene: TRBD1
J gene: TRBJ1-4
CDR3 protein: CATSRVRSGGDEKLFF
CDR3 DNA: TGTGCCACCAGCAGAGTCCGATCAGGGGGGGATGAAAAACTGTTTTTT

V gene: TRBV28
clone size: .
D gene: TRBD2
J gene: TRBJ2-1
CDR3 protein: CASSFPLNSASGRENEQFF
CDR3 DNA: TGTGCCAGCAGTTTCCCCCTAAACTCGGCTAGCGGGAGGGAGAATGAGCAGTTCTTC

V gene: TRBV7-3
clone size: few
D gene: .
J gene: TRBJ2-3
CDR3 protein: CASSLTTTDTQYF
CDR3 DNA: TGTGCCAGCAGCTTAACTACCACAGATACGCAGTATTTT

V gene: TRBV5-1
clone size: .
D gene: .
J gene: TRBJ1-2
CDR3 protein: CASSLDQDSVLMGYTF
CDR3 DNA: TGCGCCAGCAGCTTGGACCAGGACAGCGTTCTTATGGGCTACACCTTC

V gene: TRBV9
clone size: .
D gene: TRBD1
J gene: TRBJ1-2
CDR3 protein: CASSPGQGSYGYTF
CDR3 DNA: TGTGCCAGCAGCCCTGGACAGGGGAGCTATGGCTACACCTTC

V gene: TRBV10-1
clone size: .
D gene: TRBD1
J gene: TRBJ2-1
CDR3 protein: CASSEGQGAVNEQFF
CDR3 DNA: TGCGCCAGCAGTGAGGGACAGGGGGCAGTCAATGAGCAGTTCTTC

V gene: TRBV29-1
clone size: .
D gene: .
J gene: TRBJ1-4
CDR3 protein: CSVGGDEKLFF
CDR3 DNA: TGCAGCGTTGGAGGGGATGAAAAACTGTTTTTT

V gene: TRBV11-3
clone size: .
D gene: TRBD2
J gene: TRBJ2-3
CDR3 protein: CASSFSGGATDTQYF
CDR3 DNA: TGTGCCAGCAGCTTTAGCGGGGGGGCCACAGATACGCAGTATTTT

V gene: TRBV14
clone size: .
D gene: .
J gene: TRBJ1-3
CDR3 protein: CASSQVENQPPRKYIGNTIYF
CDR3 DNA: TGTGCCAGCAGCCAAGTGGAAAACCAACCCCCCCGCAAATATATTGGAAACACCATATATTTT

V gene: TRBV7-2
clone size: .
D gene: TRBD1
J gene: TRBJ1-1
CDR3 protein: CASSLDPDRETFF
CDR3 DNA: TGTGCCAGCAGCTTAGATCCGGACAGGGAAACTTTCTTT

V gene: TRBV7-2
clone size: .
D gene: .
J gene: TRBJ1-2
CDR3 protein: CASSLMPGTNYGYTF
CDR3 DNA: TGTGCCAGCAGCTTAATGCCGGGAACTAACTATGGCTACACCTTC

V gene: TRBV14
clone size: .
D gene: TRBD1
J gene: TRBJ2-3
CDR3 protein: CASSPAGTGFTDTQYF
CDR3 DNA: TGTGCCAGCAGCCCTGCCGGGACAGGGTTCACAGATACGCAGTATTTT

V gene: TRBV2
clone size: .
D gene: .
J gene: TRBJ1-5
CDR3 protein: CASGSGTGLSQPQHF
CDR3 DNA: TGTGCCAGCGGGTCCGGGACTGGCCTTTCTCAGCCCCAGCATTTT

V gene: TRBV5-5
clone size: .
D gene: .
J gene: TRBJ1-5
CDR3 protein: CASSRESNQPQHF
CDR3 DNA: TGTGCCAGCAGCCGCGAGAGCAATCAGCCCCAGCATTTT

V gene: TRBV6-6
clone size: .
D gene: .
J gene: TRBJ2-7
CDR3 protein: CASSYPDSYEQYF
CDR3 DNA: TGTGCCAGCAGTTACCCTGACTCCTACGAGCAGTACTTC

V gene: TRBV29-1
clone size: .
D gene: .
J gene: TRBJ1-2
CDR3 protein: CSVKGSYGYTF
CDR3 DNA: TGCAGCGTTAAGGGGTCCTATGGCTACACCTTC

V gene: TRBV30
clone size: few
D gene: .
J gene: TRBJ1-1
CDR3 protein: CAWSVGQQSYGTEAFF
CDR3 DNA: TGTGCCTGGAGTGTCGGACAGCAGTCGTACGGCACTGAAGCTTTCTTT

V gene: TRBV5-4
clone size: .
D gene: .
J gene: TRBJ1-6
CDR3 protein: CASSQDAGDPDSPLHF
CDR3 DNA: TGCGCCAGCAGCCAAGATGCAGGGGACCCGGATTCACCCCTCCACTTT

V gene: TRBV5-1
clone size: .
D gene: .
J gene: TRBJ1-1
CDR3 protein: CASSPGTMNTEAFF
CDR3 DNA: TGCGCCAGCAGCCCCGGGACGATGAACACTGAAGCTTTCTTT

V gene: TRBV2
clone size: few
D gene: .
J gene: TRBJ1-1
CDR3 protein: CASSEEVNTEAFF
CDR3 DNA: TGTGCCAGCAGTGAGGAGGTAAACACTGAAGCTTTCTTT

V gene: TRBV7-9
clone size: .
D gene: .
J gene: TRBJ1-2
CDR3 protein: CASSYPVGRQNYGYTF
CDR3 DNA: TGTGCCAGCAGTTACCCCGTAGGACGGCAGAACTATGGCTACACCTTC

V gene: TRBV11-2
clone size: .
D gene: .
J gene: TRBJ2-7
CDR3 protein: CASSLGIGHLYEQYF
CDR3 DNA: TGTGCCAGCAGCTTAGGGATAGGACACCTCTACGAGCAGTACTTC

V gene: TRBV15
clone size: .
D gene: TRBD1
J gene: TRBJ2-6
CDR3 protein: CATSRPRGTGGTPWGANVLTF
CDR3 DNA: TGTGCCACCAGCAGACCCCGGGGAACAGGGGGCACCCCTTGGGGGGCCAACGTCCTGACTTTC

V gene: TRBV5-1
clone size: once
D gene: .
J gene: TRBJ1-6
CDR3 protein: CASSLSGARYNSPLHF
CDR3 DNA: TGCGCCAGCAGCTTGTCTGGGGCGCGGTATAATTCACCCCTCCACTTT

V gene: TRBV5-4
clone size: once
D gene: TRBD2
J gene: TRBJ2-7
CDR3 protein: CASSSGTSGGYEQYF
CDR3 DNA: TGTGCCAGCAGCTCGGGGACTAGCGGGGGATACGAGCAGTACTTC

V gene: TRBV28
clone size: .
D gene: TRBD1
J gene: TRBJ2-7
CDR3 protein: CASGTGNSYEQYF
CDR3 DNA: TGTGCCTCCGGGACAGGGAATTCTTACGAGCAGTACTTC

V gene: TRBV7-9
clone size: .
D gene: .
J gene: TRBJ2-3
CDR3 protein: CASSYPTASTDTQYF
CDR3 DNA: TGTGCCAGCAGCTACCCCACGGCTAGCACAGATACGCAGTATTTT

V gene: TRBV28
clone size: .
D gene: .
J gene: TRBJ2-7
CDR3 protein: CASSSGVHEQYF
CDR3 DNA: TGTGCCAGCAGTTCAGGGGTACACGAGCAGTACTTC

V gene: TRBV19
clone size: .
D gene: .
J gene: TRBJ2-5
CDR3 protein: CASSTDTGSGETQYF
CDR3 DNA: TGTGCCAGTAGTACCGACACCGGGAGTGGGGAGACCCAGTACTTC

V gene: TRBV9
clone size: .
D gene: TRBD1
J gene: TRBJ2-7
CDR3 protein: CASSVGQGFSYEQYF
CDR3 DNA: TGTGCCAGCAGCGTAGGACAGGGTTTCTCCTACGAGCAGTACTTC

V gene: TRBV6-5
clone size: .
D gene: .
J gene: TRBJ1-2
CDR3 protein: CASSYKGLYGYTF
CDR3 DNA: TGTGCCAGCAGTTATAAGGGTCTCTATGGCTACACCTTC

V gene: TRBV9
clone size: .
D gene: .
J gene: TRBJ1-2
CDR3 protein: CASSASGVNYGYTF
CDR3 DNA: TGTGCCAGCAGCGCCTCTGGGGTTAACTATGGCTACACCTTC

V gene: TRBV4-1
clone size: .
D gene: .
J gene: TRBJ2-1
CDR3 protein: CASSQQGRAYEQFF
CDR3 DNA: TGCGCCAGCAGCCAACAGGGGCGGGCTTATGAGCAGTTCTTC

V gene: TRBV5-5
clone size: .
D gene: TRBD1
J gene: TRBJ1-2
CDR3 protein: CASSISRDRDYGYTF
CDR3 DNA: TGTGCCAGCAGCATTAGCCGGGACAGGGATTATGGCTACACCTTC

V gene: TRBV7-9
clone size: .
D gene: .
J gene: TRBJ1-1
CDR3 protein: CASSSLGGRYTEAFF
CDR3 DNA: TGTGCCAGCAGCTCCCTGGGGGGACGCTACACTGAAGCTTTCTTT

V gene: TRBV28
clone size: .
D gene: .
J gene: TRBJ1-2
CDR3 protein: CASSLRQDNYGYTF
CDR3 DNA: TGTGCCAGCAGTCTGAGGCAGGATAACTATGGCTACACCTTC

V gene: TRBV21-1
clone size: .
D gene: .
J gene: TRBJ2-3
CDR3 protein: CASSKRRRHSDTQYF
CDR3 DNA: TGTGCCAGCAGCAAGAGGAGGCGCCATTCAGATACGCAGTATTTT

V gene: TRBV5-5
clone size: .
D gene: .
J gene: TRBJ1-4
CDR3 protein: CASSLWGGGTEKLFF
CDR3 DNA: TGTGCCAGCAGCTTGTGGGGCGGAGGGACTGAAAAACTGTTTTTT

V gene: TRBV6-1
clone size: .
D gene: TRBD1
J gene: TRBJ2-7
CDR3 protein: CASSDLGTGWGYEQYF
CDR3 DNA: TGTGCCAGCAGTGACCTTGGGACAGGGTGGGGGTACGAGCAGTACTTC

V gene: TRBV30
clone size: .
D gene: .
J gene: TRBJ2-1
CDR3 protein: CAWSAPGRNEQFF
CDR3 DNA: TGTGCCTGGAGTGCCCCGGGTCGCAATGAGCAGTTCTTC